This TCR beta chain originates from a study of PD-1 blockade in mismatch repair-deficient tumors. Study background: All were previously treated, progressing patients with some twelve mismatch repair-deficient cancer types. Study findings and constraints: Rapid post-treatment expansion, then contraction, generally preceding radiologic response, marked tumor-resident clones.

The germline V gene has CDR1 MRHNA and CDR2 SNTAGT. The V end lost 5 bases, the J end lost 3 bases, and 14 bases lay between the germline ends. CDR3 length: 15 residues. Points on this clone: What it recognizes is unknown.

Mismatch repair deficiency was confirmed in all patients, by PCR or immunohistochemistry. TCR sequencing covered a few patients who responded to pembrolizumab. Clones were read by immunoSEQ multiplex PCR, and TCRdb kept only the in-frame ones, dropping some. Of 25,000 to 30,000 clones in the sample, approximately 88% were seen once. The chain recombines TRBV6-4 with TRBJ1-5; maybe TRBD1 (6 bases). The clonotype was recovered from an adult with mismatch repair-deficient cancer. This material consisted of PBMCs, taken before pembrolizumab treatment. The CDR3 reads CASSLTGNTNQPQHF. In DNA form, the CDR3 reads TGTGCCAGCAGTCTTACAGGGAATACCAATCAGCCCCAGCATTTT.